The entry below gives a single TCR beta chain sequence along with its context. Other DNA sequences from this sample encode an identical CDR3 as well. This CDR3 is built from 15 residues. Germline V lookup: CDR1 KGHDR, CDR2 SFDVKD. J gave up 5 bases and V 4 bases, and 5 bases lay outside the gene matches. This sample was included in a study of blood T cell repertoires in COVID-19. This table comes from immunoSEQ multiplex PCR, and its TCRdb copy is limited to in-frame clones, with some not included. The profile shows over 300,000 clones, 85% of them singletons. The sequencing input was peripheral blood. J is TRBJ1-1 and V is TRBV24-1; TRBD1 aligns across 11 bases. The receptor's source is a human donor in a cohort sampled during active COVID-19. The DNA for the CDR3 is TGTGCCACCAGTGACGGACAGGGGGCGAGAACTGAAGCTTTCTTT. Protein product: CATSDGQGARTEAFF.